This entry concerns a single T cell receptor beta chain. Its antigen is as yet unknown. This specimen belongs to a study of shared clonotypes between healthy human individuals. Whole-study results and caveats: For naive CD4 cells, approximately 4.7% of clonotypes were shared across a handful of donors. Tissues were not sampled, only blood, and their repertoires likely differ. Larger estimated richness was generally recorded for naive subsets relative to memory subsets.

Partitioning of CD4+ cells yielded a CD45RA+ naive subset and a CD45RA-negative memory subset. The V and J ends lost 7 bases and 3 bases, in that order; junction bases with no gene match: 20. The CDR3 extends over 18 amino acids. The germline V gene encodes CDR1 MDHEN and CDR2 SYDVKM. Method: immunoSEQ multiplex PCR; TCRdb's copy keeps in-frame clones and lacks some. The data contain under 2.5 million clones, approximately 90% of them singletons. This TCR was sampled from a man between 18 and 29 years old in good health. Some clones in this sample may be carry-over from other donors' samples. Sequencing input: naive CD4+ T cells from PBMCs. Subset noted: CD45RA+ positively selected. The chain combines TRBV28 with TRBJ1-1; 7 bases match TRBD1. The CDR3 is CASKSEEGALYPDTEAFF. The CDR3 region has the DNA TGTGCCAGCAAATCGGAGGAGGGGGCCTTATACCCCGACACTGAAGCTTTCTTT.